This passage covers 19 T cell receptor beta chains from one sample sequenced in a study of blood T cell repertoires in COVID-19. Clones were sequenced by immunoSEQ multiplex PCR, and TCRdb holds only the in-frame ones, with some missing. This table has about 59,000 clones, roughly 87% appearing once. Sequencing used peripheral blood. The receptors here all came from a man older than 75 in a cohort sampled during active COVID-19.

V and J are TRBV19 and TRBJ1-5; D is perhaps TRBD1 (6 bases). The V and J ends lost 7 bases and 4 bases respectively, with 14 bases between them. Per germline, CDR1 LNHDA and CDR2 SQIVND (reference sequence). This CDR3 has 14 amino acids. The chain's CDR3 is CASTSRGGNQPQHF. The CDR3 DNA is TGTGCCAGTACCTCCAGGGGCGGGAATCAGCCCCAGCATTTT.

The V call is TRBV5-1, the J call TRBJ2-3; D is perhaps TRBD1 (6 bases). CDR1 and CDR2 from the germline V gene are SGHRS and YFSETQ. V lost 3 bases and J 3 bases, leaving 23 bases between the germline ends. This CDR3 comprises 18 residues. In DNA, the CDR3 is TGCGCCAGCAGCTCGGGGTCGAGGGGGTTGAAAGGGACAGATACGCAGTATTTT. The encoded protein is CASSSGSRGLKGTDTQYF.

The chain uses TRBV27 and TRBJ2-2; D may be TRBD1 (5 bases). Germline V CDR1 and CDR2: MNHEY, SMNVEV (reference sequence). The germline V and J ends were trimmed by 3 bases and 0 bases, with 8 bases remaining between them. This CDR3 contains 15 residues. CDR3 loop: CASSFKTANTGELFF. The CDR3 region has the DNA TGTGCCAGCAGTTTTAAGACAGCGAACACCGGGGAGCTGTTTTTT.

The gene calls are TRBV3-1 (or the pseudogene TRBV3-2) and TRBJ2-1, with 7 positions matching TRBD2. With 5 bases clipped from V and 9 bases from J, the junction kept 13 bases outside the gene matches. This CDR3 region has 15 residues. Germline CDR1 reads LGHDT; CDR2 reads YNNKEL (reference sequence). This CDR3 reads CASSRVGGSKGEQFF. The DNA for the CDR3 is TGTGCCAGCAGCAGGGTTGGCGGGAGTAAGGGTGAGCAGTTCTTC.

The rearrangement joins TRBV11-2 to TRBJ2-7, with D possibly being TRBD1 (6 bases). CDR1 and CDR2 from the germline V gene are SGHAT and FQNNGV. V lost 2 bases and J lost 6, with 14 bases in between. This CDR3 contains 14 residues. The chain's CDR3 is CASSLSRGVGEQYF. CDR3 coding DNA: TGTGCCAGCAGCTTAAGCAGGGGAGTTGGCGAGCAGTACTTC.

The gene calls are TRBV30 and TRBJ1-4; perhaps TRBD1 as D (5 bases). The CDR3 runs to 14 residues. Trimming shortened V by 3 bases and J by 3 bases, and 11 bases separated the two germline ends. From germline, CDR1 is GTSNPN and CDR2 SVGIG (reference sequence). This CDR3 is CAWSPGLANEKLFF. Written as DNA, the CDR3 is TGTGCCTGGAGCCCAGGGTTAGCTAATGAAAAACTGTTTTTT.

The rearrangement joins TRBV19 to TRBJ1-2; the D is unclear. The CDR3 is 12 residues long. Trimming cost V 3 bases and J 5 bases, with 7 bases left between them. Germline V gene data show CDR1 as LNHDA and CDR2 as SQIVND (reference sequence). Here the CDR3 reads CASSMRDYGYTF. The CDR3 region has the DNA TGTGCCAGTAGTATGAGGGATTATGGCTACACCTTC.

The chain recombines TRBV5-1 with TRBJ2-1, with 11 bases matching TRBD2. CDR1 is SGHRS and CDR2 is YFSETQ in the germline V gene. The CDR3 consists of 15 residues. After removal of 4 bases from V and 5 bases from J, the junction contained 5 bases not matched to a gene. For the CDR3, the DNA is TGCGCCAGCAGCGAGGGACTAGCGGTTAACAATGAGCAGTTCTTC. Its translation: CASSEGLAVNNEQFF. Supplemented by reference TRBV5-1 and TRBJ2-1, the full variable domain reads KAGVTQTPRYLIKTRGQQVTLSCSPISGHRSVSWYQQTPGQGLQFLFEYFSETQRNKGNFPGRFSGRQFSNSRSEMNVSTLELGDSALYLCASSEGLAVNNEQFFGPGTRLTVL.

The chain recombines TRBV6-1 with TRBJ1-1; no clear D gene. Germline assignment: CDR1 MNHNS and CDR2 SASEGT. This CDR3 spans 13 amino acids. The V end lost 0 bases, the J end lost 5 bases, and 7 bases lay between the germline ends. DNA for the CDR3: TGTGCCAGCAGTGAAGCGAGAGGTACTGAAGCTTTCTTT. Protein product: CASSEARGTEAFF.

The V gene is TRBV10-3, the J gene TRBJ1-2; TRBD1 aligns across 7 bases. This CDR3 region has 14 residues. Per germline, CDR1 ENHRY and CDR2 SYGVKD. V shed 4 bases and J 7 bases; nucleotides not matched to a gene: 9. The CDR3 DNA is TGTGCCATCAGTGCCGGGACAGAGAATACTGGCTACACCTTC. Amino acid sequence: CAISAGTENTGYTF.

The chain uses TRBV18 and TRBJ2-3, with 11 bases aligning to TRBD2. This CDR3 is built from 16 residues. From germline, CDR1 is KGHSH and CDR2 LQKENI. J gave up 4 bases and V 0 bases, and 3 bases lay outside the gene matches. The CDR3 loop reads CASSPPTSGVADTQYF. CDR3 DNA: TGTGCCAGCTCACCACCGACTAGCGGGGTGGCAGATACGCAGTATTTT.

This clone was recorded a few times. The chain combines TRBV6-6 with TRBJ1-1, with D possibly TRBD1 on 6 matching bases. CDR3 length equals 15 residues. V shed 5 bases and J shed 3 bases, with 16 bases lying between them. In germline, CDR1 is MNHNY, CDR2 SVGAGI (reference sequence). Written as DNA, the CDR3 is TGTGCCAGCAGTCGGACATCTACAGGGCACACTGAAGCTTTCTTT. It translates to CASSRTSTGHTEAFF.

The chain is built from TRBV1 and TRBJ1-6; TRBD1, as called in the table, went unchecked against the DNA. TRBV1 is annotated as a pseudogene. The CDR3 spans 18 residues. The CDR3 bases are TGCACCAGCAGCCAAGGACAGGGGGACAGCTCCTATAATTCACCCCTCCACTTT. Translated: CTSSQGQGDSSYNSPLHF.

The gene calls are TRBV25-1 and TRBJ1-6, with 8 positions matching TRBD1. Germline CDR1 and CDR2: MGHDK and SYGVNS. CDR3 length: 15 amino acids. With 4 bases clipped from V and 7 bases from J, the junction kept 6 bases outside the gene matches. CDR3 nucleotide sequence: TGTGCCAGCAGTGGCTTCACAGGGGGAAATTCACCCCTCCACTTT. This codes for CASSGFTGGNSPLHF.

This clone showed up just a few times. The J gene is TRBJ1-2, the V gene TRBV3-1 (or the pseudogene TRBV3-2); a possible D gene is TRBD1 (6 bases). The germline gives CDR1 LGHDT, CDR2 YNNKEL (reference sequence). V gave up 3 bases and J gave up 3 bases, with 11 bases separating them. The CDR3 has 14 residues. The CDR3 bases are TGTGCCAGCAGCCAGGGGGGGCAGTACTATGGCTACACCTTC. Its translation: CASSQGGQYYGYTF.

The V and J genes are TRBV10-3 and TRBJ2-7; 7 bases align to TRBD1. V trimming: 8 bases; J trimming: 2 bases; junction bases outside the gene matches: 9. The CDR3 covers 14 residues. Germline V gene lookup returns CDR1 ENHRY and CDR2 SYGVKD. The CDR3 loop reads CAIGFSTGTYEQYF. The CDR3 DNA follows: TGTGCCATCGGATTTTCGACAGGGACCTACGAGCAGTACTTC.

This chain joins TRBV29-1 and TRBJ2-2, with a possible D match to TRBD1 (5 bases). With 6 bases removed from V and 7 bases from J, the gap between germline ends came to 18 bases. Germline CDR1 and CDR2: SQVTM and ANQGSEA. This CDR3 has 14 amino acids. The CDR3 nucleotides are TGCAGCGTGGGTCAAAGGAGACAGAGCGGGGAGCTGTTTTTT. It is translated as CSVGQRRQSGELFF.

CDR3 sequence reads: CASSLALAGGTDTQYF. The DNA of the CDR3 is TGTGCCAGCAGCCTGGCCTTAGCGGGGGGCACAGATACGCAGTATTTT. This chain connects TRBV7-7 to TRBJ2-3; the match to TRBD2 covers 9 bases. CDR3 length: 16 residues. Germline loops: CDR1 SSHAT, CDR2 FNYEAQ (reference sequence). The ends lost 5 bases at V and 1 base at J; junction bases unmatched: 7. Looking up the rest from reference TRBV7-7 and TRBJ2-3 gives the full variable domain: GAGVSQSPRYKVTKRGQDVTLRCDPISSHATLYWYQQALGQGPEFLTYFNYEAQPDKSGLPSDRFSAERPEGSISTLTIQRTEQRDSAMYRCASSLALAGGTDTQYFGPGTRLTVL.

This sequence joins TRBV9 and TRBJ2-7; TRBD1 matches 8 bases. The V gene end was trimmed by 4 bases and the J gene end by 2 bases; junction bases not matched to a gene: 5. Per the germline V gene, CDR1 is SGDLS and CDR2 is YYNGEE. CDR3 length: 14 residues. CDR3 sequence (DNA): TGTGCCAGCAGCAGAGGACAGGGCGCCTACGAGCAGTACTTC. This gives the protein CASSRGQGAYEQYF.